This T cell receptor beta chain was identified during a study of radiation and T cells in renal cell carcinoma. Study-wide results and caveats: Without pretreatment biopsies, baseline tumor clonotype presence was undetermined. From baseline, blood top tumor clonotypes peaked at 2 weeks post-radiation.

This clone was detected only once. Its antigen remains unidentified. Sample time point: baseline pretreatment blood. Treatment denoted: 15 Gy SBRT to primary tumor, nephrectomy 4 weeks later. Serial blood draws occurred at baseline and 2 and 4 weeks post-SBRT. Data came from immunoSEQ multiplex PCR; TCRdb stores just in-frame clones and leaves some out. Of about 91,000 clones listed, under 90% are singletons. The CDR3 contains 15 residues. Trimming cost V 6 bases and J 6 bases; bases outside gene matches: 11. Germline V gene lookup returns CDR1 MNHEY and CDR2 SVGAGI. V is TRBV6-5 and J is TRBJ1-5, with TRBD1 identical over 7 bases. This material consisted of blood, taken from a patient whose treatment included radiotherapy and nephrectomy. The sequence came from a man aged 55 to 70 with renal cell carcinoma. CDR3 loop: CASSPLDRVGQPQHF. CDR3 DNA: TGTGCCAGCAGCCCCTTAGACAGGGTGGGTCAGCCCCAGCATTTT.